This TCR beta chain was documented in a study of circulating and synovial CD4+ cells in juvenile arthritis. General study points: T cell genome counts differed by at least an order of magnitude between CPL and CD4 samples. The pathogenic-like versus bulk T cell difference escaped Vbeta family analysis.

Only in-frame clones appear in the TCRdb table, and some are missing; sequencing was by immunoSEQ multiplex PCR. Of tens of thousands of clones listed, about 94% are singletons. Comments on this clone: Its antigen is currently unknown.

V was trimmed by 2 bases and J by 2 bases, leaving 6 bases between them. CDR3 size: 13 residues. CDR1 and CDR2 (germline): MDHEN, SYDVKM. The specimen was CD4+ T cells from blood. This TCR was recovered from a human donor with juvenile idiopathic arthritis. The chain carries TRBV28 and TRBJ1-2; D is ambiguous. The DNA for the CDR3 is TGTGCCAGCAGTTTACCGGGGAACTATGGCTACACCTTC. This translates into CASSLPGNYGYTF.